A selection of T cell receptor beta chains follows, all from one sample in a study of blood T cell repertoires in COVID-19. Clones were sequenced by immunoSEQ multiplex PCR, and TCRdb holds only the in-frame ones, with some missing. The sample lists about 350,000 clones; about nine tenths were seen once. Sequencing was done on a sample of peripheral blood. These receptors came from a woman aged 55-75 years with COVID-19, enrolled during active disease. Each CDR3 is given with its conserved first and last residue. A D gene is named only where the DNA matches it firmly. Size values are once, few and many counts, or a class for expanded clones, and some rows have none.

CDR3	DNA	J	V	D	size
CASSLVGQGVETQYF	TGCGCCAGCAGCCTTGTCGGACAGGGGGTGGAGACCCAGTACTTC	TRBJ2-5	TRBV4-1	TRBD1	-
CASSVLQEYSGANVLTF	TGTGCCAGCAGTGTACTTCAAGAATACTCTGGGGCCAACGTCCTGACTTTC	TRBJ2-6	TRBV6-1	-	-
CASSFAGDQPQHF	TGTGCCAGCAGCTTCGCAGGTGATCAGCCCCAGCATTTT	TRBJ1-5	TRBV7-8	-	-
CASSLRTGNTEAFF	TGTGCCAGCAGTTTACGGACTGGGAACACTGAAGCTTTCTTT	TRBJ1-1	TRBV2	-	once
CASSVGTGWNEQYF	TGTGCCAGCAGCGTAGGGACAGGGTGGAACGAGCAGTACTTC	TRBJ2-7	TRBV9	TRBD1	-
CASSLRGGYEQYF	TGTGCCAGCAGTTTACGGGGAGGCTACGAGCAGTACTTC	TRBJ2-7	TRBV28	-	-
CASSTRDRGTSNQPQHF	TGTGCCAGTAGTACCCGCGACAGGGGGACCAGCAATCAGCCCCAGCATTTT	TRBJ1-5	TRBV19	TRBD1	-
CASSLSPGGSLSNQPQHF	TGCGCCAGCAGCTTGTCCCCGGGGGGCAGCTTAAGCAATCAGCCCCAGCATTTT	TRBJ1-5	TRBV5-1	-	-
CASSLSYSSYNSPLHF	TGCGCCAGCAGCTTGTCCTATAGCTCCTATAATTCACCCCTCCACTTT	TRBJ1-6	TRBV5-1	-	-
CASSSGQGVTEAFF	TGCGCCAGCAGCTCGGGACAGGGTGTCACTGAAGCTTTCTTT	TRBJ1-1	TRBV5-1	TRBD1	-
CASSRTGTMNTEAFF	TGCGCCAGCAGTCGAACCGGTACGATGAACACTGAAGCTTTCTTT	TRBJ1-1	TRBV5-1	-	-
CASSGFRTSGGTRVGTQYF	TGTGCCAGCAGCGGTTTCCGGACTAGCGGGGGAACTAGAGTCGGGACCCAGTACTTC	TRBJ2-5	TRBV5-8	TRBD2	-
CASSLGMNTEAFF	TGTGCCAGCAGCTTAGGTATGAACACTGAAGCTTTCTTT	TRBJ1-1	TRBV7-9	-	-
CASSPPSRGRGTEAFF	TGTGCCAGCTCACCACCGTCAAGGGGGCGCGGCACTGAAGCTTTCTTT	TRBJ1-1	TRBV18	TRBD1	few
CASSFGRDQPQHF	TGTGCCAGCAGCTTTGGTAGAGATCAGCCCCAGCATTTT	TRBJ1-5	TRBV7-3	-	few
CASSLPGQEPGYTF	TGTGCCAGCAGTCTACCGGGACAGGAGCCTGGCTACACCTTC	TRBJ1-2	TRBV28	TRBD1	-